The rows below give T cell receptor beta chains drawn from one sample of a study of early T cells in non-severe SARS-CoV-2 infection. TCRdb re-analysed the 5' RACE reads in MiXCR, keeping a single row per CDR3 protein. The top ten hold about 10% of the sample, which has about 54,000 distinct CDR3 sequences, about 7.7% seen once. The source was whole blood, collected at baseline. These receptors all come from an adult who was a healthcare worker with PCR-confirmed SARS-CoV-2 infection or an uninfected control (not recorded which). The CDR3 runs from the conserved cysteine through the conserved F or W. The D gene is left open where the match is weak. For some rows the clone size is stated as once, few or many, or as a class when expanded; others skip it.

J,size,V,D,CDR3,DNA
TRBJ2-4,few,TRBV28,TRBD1,CASTPDRGIVKNIQYF,TGTGCCAGCACCCCCGACAGGGGAATTGTCAAAAACATTCAGTACTTC
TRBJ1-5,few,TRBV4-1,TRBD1,CASSPWDRGTSNQPQHF,TGCGCCAGCAGCCCCTGGGACAGGGGGACGAGCAATCAGCCCCAGCATTTT
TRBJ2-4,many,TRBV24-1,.,CATSDPIKNIQYF,TGTGCCACCAGTGACCCGATCAAAAACATTCAGTACTTC
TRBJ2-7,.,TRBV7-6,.,CASNLADRPTYEQYF,TGTGCCAGCAACTTAGCGGACAGGCCAACCTACGAGCAGTACTTC
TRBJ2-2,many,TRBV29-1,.,CSVGTVDTGELFF,TGCAGCGTCGGGACGGTCGACACCGGGGAGCTGTTTTTT
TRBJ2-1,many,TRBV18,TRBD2,CASSLGSGGSEQFF,TGTGCCAGCTCACTCGGTTCGGGCGGGAGCGAGCAGTTCTTC
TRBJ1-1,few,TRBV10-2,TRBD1,CASSETGGRAFF,TGCGCCAGCAGTGAGACAGGGGGCAGAGCTTTCTTT
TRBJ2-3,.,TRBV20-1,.,CSARDSSFWRDTQYF,TGCAGTGCTAGAGATTCAAGCTTTTGGCGTGATACGCAGTATTTT
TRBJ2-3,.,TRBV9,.,CASSHQAGSPTDTQYF,TGTGCCAGTTCCCATCAAGCCGGGAGTCCCACAGATACGCAGTATTTT
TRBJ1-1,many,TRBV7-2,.,CASSFTRDTEAFF,TGTGCCAGCAGCTTCACCAGGGACACTGAAGCTTTCTTT
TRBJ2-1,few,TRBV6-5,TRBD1,CASRRGPDSSSYNEQFF,TGTGCCAGCAGAAGGGGGCCAGACTCGAGCTCCTACAATGAGCAGTTCTTC
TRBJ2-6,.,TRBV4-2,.,CASSQDRRGNGANVLTF,TGTGCCAGCAGCCAAGATAGACGTGGTAATGGGGCCAACGTCCTGACTTTC